This T cell receptor beta chain derives from a study of cytomegalovirus exposure and HLA in healthy donors. For this clone: Its antigen is not identified.

Primers included in the PCR were 60 Vbeta and 13 Jbeta primers. Assay: immunoSEQ multiplex PCR; the TCRdb copy retains only in-frame clones and omits some. Its table records tens of thousands of clones. Per the germline V gene, CDR1 is SGHTA and CDR2 is FQGNSA. This CDR3 is 15 amino acids long. The junction had 11 bases not matched to a gene; V was cut back by 10 bases and J by 1 base. General study points: Prior analysis indicated that the majority of TCR beta V segments exhibited productivity approximately 90% or approximately 30% of the time. One variant, a missense change in DCLRE1C, was linked in a later analysis to TCR beta V- and J-gene trimming.

The chain employs TRBV7-2 and TRBJ2-7, with TRBD1 identical over 9 bases. The sequencing sample was made of PBMCs. The sequence came from a woman between 55 and 75 years old in good health and CMV-seropositive. The CDR3 sequence is CATNRGRLASYEQYF. The CDR3 nucleotides read TGTGCCACCAACAGGGGGCGGCTAGCATCCTACGAGCAGTACTTC.